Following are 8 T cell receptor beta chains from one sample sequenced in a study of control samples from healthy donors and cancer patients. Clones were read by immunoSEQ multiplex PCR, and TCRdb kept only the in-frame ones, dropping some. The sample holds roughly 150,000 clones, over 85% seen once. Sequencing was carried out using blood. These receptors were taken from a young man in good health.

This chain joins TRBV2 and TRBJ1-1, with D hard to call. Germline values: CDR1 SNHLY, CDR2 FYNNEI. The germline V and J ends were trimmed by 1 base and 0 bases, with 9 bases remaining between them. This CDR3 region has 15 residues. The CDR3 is CASSEGGIMNTEAFF. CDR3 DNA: TGTGCCAGCAGTGAAGGAGGGATCATGAACACTGAAGCTTTCTTT.

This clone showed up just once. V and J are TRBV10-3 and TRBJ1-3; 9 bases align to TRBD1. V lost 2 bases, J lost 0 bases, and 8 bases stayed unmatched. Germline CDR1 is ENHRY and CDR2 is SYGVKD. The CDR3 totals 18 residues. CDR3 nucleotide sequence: TGTGCCATCAGTGAGGAGGGGACAGGGCCCTTCTCTGGAAACACCATATATTTT. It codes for CAISEEGTGPFSGNTIYF.

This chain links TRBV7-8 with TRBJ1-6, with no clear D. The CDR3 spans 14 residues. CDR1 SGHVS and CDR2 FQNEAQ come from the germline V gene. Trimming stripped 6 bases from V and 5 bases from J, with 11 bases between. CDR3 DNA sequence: TGTGCCAGCAGTGTAAGGAGGAATAATTCACCCCTCCACTTT. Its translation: CASSVRRNNSPLHF.

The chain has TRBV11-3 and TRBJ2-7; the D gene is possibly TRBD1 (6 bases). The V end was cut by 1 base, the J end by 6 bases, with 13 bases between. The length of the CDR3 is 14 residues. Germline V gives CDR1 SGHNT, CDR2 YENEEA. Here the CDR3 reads CASSLGRQVGEQYF. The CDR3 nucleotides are TGTGCCAGCAGCTTAGGAAGACAGGTTGGCGAGCAGTACTTC. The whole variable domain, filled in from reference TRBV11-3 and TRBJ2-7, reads EAGVVQSPRYKIIEKKQPVAFWCNPISGHNTLYWYLQNLGQGPELLIRYENEEAVDDSQLPKDRFSAERLKGVDSTLKIQPAELGDSAVYLCASSLGRQVGEQYFGPGTRLTVT.

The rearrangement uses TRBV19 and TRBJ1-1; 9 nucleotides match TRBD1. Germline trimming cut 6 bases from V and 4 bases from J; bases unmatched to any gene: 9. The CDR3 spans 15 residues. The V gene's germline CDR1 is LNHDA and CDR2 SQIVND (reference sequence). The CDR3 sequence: CASREQGASGTEAFF. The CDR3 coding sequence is TGTGCCAGTAGAGAACAGGGGGCGAGTGGCACTGAAGCTTTCTTT. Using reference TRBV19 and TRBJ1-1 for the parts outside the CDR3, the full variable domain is DGGITQSPKYLFRKEGQNVTLSCEQNLNHDAMYWYRQDPGQGLRLIYYSQIVNDFQKGDIAEGYSVSREKKESFPLTVTSAQKNPTAFYLCASREQGASGTEAFFGQGTRLTVV.

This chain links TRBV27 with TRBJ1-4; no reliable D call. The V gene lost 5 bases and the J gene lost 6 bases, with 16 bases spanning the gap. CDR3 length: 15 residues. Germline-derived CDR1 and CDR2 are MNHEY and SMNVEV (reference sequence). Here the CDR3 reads CASSLIGLGDEKLFF. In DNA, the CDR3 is TGTGCCAGCAGTCTCATTGGACTAGGCGATGAAAAACTGTTTTTT.

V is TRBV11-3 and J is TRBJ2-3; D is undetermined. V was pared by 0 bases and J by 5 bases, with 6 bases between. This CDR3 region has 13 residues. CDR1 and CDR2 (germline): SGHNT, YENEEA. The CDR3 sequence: CASSLEKGDTQYF. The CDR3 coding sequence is TGTGCCAGCAGCTTAGAGAAGGGAGATACGCAGTATTTT. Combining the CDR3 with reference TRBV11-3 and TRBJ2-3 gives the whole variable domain EAGVVQSPRYKIIEKKQPVAFWCNPISGHNTLYWYLQNLGQGPELLIRYENEEAVDDSQLPKDRFSAERLKGVDSTLKIQPAELGDSAVYLCASSLEKGDTQYFGPGTRLTVL.

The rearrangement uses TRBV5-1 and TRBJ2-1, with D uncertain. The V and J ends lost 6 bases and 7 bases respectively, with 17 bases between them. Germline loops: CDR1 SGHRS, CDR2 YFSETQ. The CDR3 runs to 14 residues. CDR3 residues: CASTRGEHTNEQFF. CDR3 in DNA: TGCGCCAGCACGAGAGGCGAACATACGAATGAGCAGTTCTTC.